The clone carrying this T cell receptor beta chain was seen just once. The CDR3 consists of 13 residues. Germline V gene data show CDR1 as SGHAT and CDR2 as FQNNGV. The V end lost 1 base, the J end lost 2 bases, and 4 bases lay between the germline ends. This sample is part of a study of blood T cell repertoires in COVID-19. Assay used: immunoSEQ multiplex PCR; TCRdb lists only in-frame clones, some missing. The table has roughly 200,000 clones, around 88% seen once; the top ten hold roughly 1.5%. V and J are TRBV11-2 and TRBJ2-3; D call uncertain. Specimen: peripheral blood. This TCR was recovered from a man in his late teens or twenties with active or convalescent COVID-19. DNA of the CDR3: TGTGCCAGCAGCTTAGCTCCCACAGATACGCAGTATTTT. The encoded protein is CASSLAPTDTQYF.